The 15 T cell receptor beta chains below all came from one sample that was sequenced in a study of blood T cell repertoires in COVID-19. Method: immunoSEQ multiplex PCR; TCRdb's copy keeps in-frame clones and lacks some. Of around 150,000 clones in the sample, around nine tenths were seen once. The sample taken for sequencing was peripheral blood. The receptors stem from a woman in her 70s with COVID-19, enrolled during active disease.

The chain carries TRBV20-1 and TRBJ2-5, with a weak D call TRBD1 (6 bases). The germline V and J ends were trimmed by 3 bases and 5 bases, with 16 bases remaining between them. This CDR3 is 14 amino acids long. Germline lookup yields CDR1 DFQATT and CDR2 SNEGSKA (reference sequence). The CDR3 here is CSASGKGVRETQYF. CDR3 nucleotide sequence: TGCAGTGCTAGTGGGAAGGGGGTCCGGGAGACCCAGTACTTC.

This clone was recorded once. V is TRBV6-5 and J is TRBJ1-1; D may be TRBD1 (5 bases). Between the trimmed V and J ends, which lost 5 bases and 4 bases, there was a span of 14 bases. The CDR3 sequence is 14 residues long. Germline V gene data show CDR1 as MNHEY and CDR2 as SVGAGI. The chain's CDR3 is CASSQTAISTEAFF. In nucleotides, the CDR3 is TGTGCCAGCAGTCAGACAGCAATATCCACTGAAGCTTTCTTT.

The V and J genes are TRBV18 and TRBJ2-7; D gene uncertain. The CDR3 runs 12 residues. V was cut by 3 bases and J by 4 bases, with 7 bases left in between. Germline V CDR1 and CDR2: KGHSH, LQKENI. The CDR3 DNA is TGTGCCAGCTCACCTCAGGCTTACGAGCAGTACTTC. The encoded protein is CASSPQAYEQYF.

V is TRBV5-1 and J is TRBJ2-5; 9 nucleotides align to TRBD1. The germline V gene has CDR1 SGHRS and CDR2 YFSETQ. V was clipped by 4 bases and J by 4 bases; unmatched bases: 5. The CDR3 length is 14 residues. The CDR3 sequence: CASSADRGTETQYF. Written as DNA, the CDR3 is TGCGCCAGCAGCGCGGACAGGGGTACAGAGACCCAGTACTTC.

The chain recombines TRBV19 with TRBJ1-6; 7 bases match TRBD1. The CDR3 covers 14 residues. The V gene's germline CDR1 is LNHDA and CDR2 SQIVND (reference sequence). V lost 7 bases, J lost 9 bases, and 9 bases stayed unmatched. The CDR3 loop reads CASKRQGDASPLHF. For the CDR3, the DNA is TGTGCCAGTAAGAGACAGGGCGACGCTTCACCCCTCCACTTT.

The chain links TRBV18 to TRBJ1-4; TRBD1 is a possible D gene (6 bases). This CDR3 spans 13 amino acids. Trimming shortened V by 6 bases and J by 8 bases, and 13 bases separated the two germline ends. Germline V gene sequence: CDR1 KGHSH, CDR2 LQKENI. Here the CDR3 reads CASSPTQGEKLFF. DNA for the CDR3: TGTGCCAGCTCTCCTACCCAGGGGGAAAAACTGTTTTTT.

CDR3 in amino acids: CASRTTGGLYGYTF. CDR3 bases: TGTGCCAGCAGGACGACAGGCGGACTCTATGGCTACACCTTC. The V and J genes are TRBV28 and TRBJ1-2; tentatively, D is TRBD1 (6 bases). This CDR3 has 14 residues. CDR1 MDHEN and CDR2 SYDVKM come from the germline V gene. Trimming pared 6 bases from V and 4 bases from J, leaving 15 bases between.

The chain uses TRBV5-1 and TRBJ1-2; TRBD1 agrees at 9 bases. Germline-derived CDR1 and CDR2 are SGHRS and YFSETQ. With V trimmed by 4 bases and J by 7 bases, 11 bases remained unmatched. The CDR3 extends over 15 amino acids. CDR3 in amino acids: CASSSRPGQGFGYTF. Here the CDR3 DNA reads TGCGCCAGCAGCAGCCGTCCGGGACAGGGCTTTGGCTACACCTTC.

This clone was recorded once. This sequence joins TRBV27 and TRBJ1-2, with 10 bases matching TRBD1. The CDR3 loop spans 14 amino acids. V was pared by 6 bases and J by 5 bases, with 6 bases of the junction left unmatched. CDR1 and CDR2 (germline): MNHEY, SMNVEV (reference sequence). For the CDR3, the DNA is TGTGCCAGCAGACGACAGGGGGCCCTTTATGGCTACACCTTC. Its translation is CASRRQGALYGYTF.

This chain uses TRBV30 with TRBJ2-3, with 9 positions matching TRBD2. The CDR3 spans 14 residues. The germline gives CDR1 GTSNPN, CDR2 SVGIG (reference sequence). J was trimmed by 5 bases and V by 3 bases; bases with no gene match: 6. DNA of the CDR3: TGTGCCTGGAGCCTTAGCGGGGGAAGAGATACGCAGTATTTT. This codes for CAWSLSGGRDTQYF.

The chain has TRBV19 and TRBJ2-5; D not certain. V was clipped by 7 bases and J by 7 bases, with 19 bases between them. CDR3 length: 14 amino acids. The germline gives CDR1 LNHDA, CDR2 SQIVND (reference sequence). CDR3 bases: TGTGCCAGTACCAATCAACCCGGTGCCGGGACCCAGTACTTC. Its translation: CASTNQPGAGTQYF.

The gene calls are TRBV28 and TRBJ1-5; TRBD1 is a possible D gene (5 bases). The germline V and J ends were trimmed by 8 bases and 7 bases, with 12 bases remaining between them. The CDR3 is 12 amino acids. The V gene's germline CDR1 is MDHEN and CDR2 SYDVKM. CDR3 nucleotides: TGTGCCAGCGTGACAGCGCGACAGCCCCAGCATTTT. The encoded protein is CASVTARQPQHF.

V and J are TRBV7-9 and TRBJ1-2; D is undetermined. The germline V and J ends were trimmed by 2 bases and 4 bases, with 17 bases remaining between them. Germline assignment: CDR1 SEHNR and CDR2 FQNEAQ (reference sequence). The CDR3 is 16 amino acids. This CDR3 is CASSLTARGSGYGYTF. CDR3 coding DNA: TGTGCCAGCAGCTTAACGGCACGGGGATCAGGCTATGGCTACACCTTC.

This clone was found once. The chain employs TRBV7-9 and TRBJ1-1; perhaps TRBD1 as D (5 bases). The CDR3 loop spans 13 amino acids. V was shortened by 5 bases and J by 7 bases, with 14 bases between the two germline ends. The germline gives CDR1 SEHNR, CDR2 FQNEAQ (reference sequence). CDR3 DNA: TGTGCCAGCAGCCGCGACTCACAGGATGAAGCTTTCTTT. It is translated as CASSRDSQDEAFF. The full variable domain, its missing parts supplied by reference TRBV7-9 and TRBJ1-1, is DTGVSQNPRHKITKRGQNVTFRCDPISEHNRLYWYRQTLGQGPEFLTYFQNEAQLEKSRLLSDRFSAERPKGSFSTLEIQRTEQGDSAMYLCASSRDSQDEAFFGQGTRLTVV.

The chain employs TRBV12-1 and TRBJ2-1; the tabulated D call, TRBD1, remains unverified against the DNA. TRBV12-1 counts as a pseudogene. The CDR3 runs 17 residues. The CDR3 DNA is TGTGCCAGCAGCTTTCCGGCCGGGACAGGGGGCTTAGATGAGCAGTTCTTC. It yields the protein CASSFPAGTGGLDEQFF.